Below, 20 T cell receptor beta chains from the same sample are listed, as sequenced in a study of shared clonotypes between healthy human individuals. Sequencing was performed with immunoSEQ multiplex PCR; in TCRdb, only in-frame clones are kept and a portion is missing. The sample has about 490,000 clones, around 73% seen once. The specimen sequenced was PBMCs. Receptors originate from a middle-aged woman in good health. Some clones in this sample may be carry-over from other donors' samples.

The chain carries TRBV9 and TRBJ2-1; tentatively, D is TRBD2 (5 bases). Trimming shortened V by 0 bases and J by 8 bases, and 21 bases separated the two germline ends. The length of the CDR3 is 17 residues. The germline gives CDR1 SGDLS, CDR2 YYNGEE. The CDR3 DNA reads as TGTGCCAGCAGCGTAGCCCGAGGGTCCCCAGCGAGCGATGAGCAGTTCTTC. It codes for CASSVARGSPASDEQFF. The variable domain in full, completed from reference TRBV9 and TRBJ2-1, reads DSGVTQTPKHLITATGQRVTLRCSPRSGDLSVYWYQQSLDQGLQFLIQYYNGEERAKGNILERFSAQQFPDLHSELNLSSLELGDSALYFCASSVARGSPASDEQFFGPGTRLTVL.

This chain uses TRBV11-2 with TRBJ2-7, with 12 bases matching TRBD2. The CDR3 runs to 14 residues. Germline lookup yields CDR1 SGHAT and CDR2 FQNNGV. Losses at the gene ends were 8 bases for V and 2 bases for J; bases not matched to a gene: 4. The CDR3 nucleotides are TGTGCCAGCCGAACTAGCGGGAGGACCTACGAGCAGTACTTC. This gives the protein CASRTSGRTYEQYF.

About this clone: Other DNA sequences of this sample code for an identical CDR3. V gene TRBV5-1 combines with J gene TRBJ1-1; 7 positions agree with TRBD1. Germline CDR1 and CDR2: SGHRS and YFSETQ. CDR3 length equals 14 residues. V was pared by 3 bases and J by 1 base, with 3 bases of the junction left unmatched. CDR3 loop: CASSSQGQNTEAFF. CDR3 in DNA: TGCGCCAGCAGCTCACAGGGGCAGAACACTGAAGCTTTCTTT.

The chain has TRBV7-9 and TRBJ2-7; D unresolved. V was shortened by 1 base and J by 0 bases, with 10 bases between the two germline ends. Looked up from germline, CDR1 is SEHNR and CDR2 is FQNEAQ (reference sequence). The CDR3 contains 15 residues. The CDR3 DNA reads as TGTGCCAGCAGCTTAGGTCCAGTCGGCTCCTACGAGCAGTACTTC. Translating gives CASSLGPVGSYEQYF.

The chain recombines TRBV4-3 with TRBJ1-5; D might be TRBD1 (6 bases). Germline assignment: CDR1 LGHNA and CDR2 YSLEER. The CDR3 loop spans 17 amino acids. Trimming took 0 bases from V and 7 from J, leaving 19 bases between them. The CDR3 DNA follows: TGCGCCAGCAGCCAAGATCTACAGGGTGGCGGCGAACAGCCCCAGCATTTT. Translating it yields CASSQDLQGGGEQPQHF.

V is TRBV9 and J is TRBJ2-1; 11 bases map to TRBD2. The CDR3 runs 15 residues. V dropped 4 bases and J dropped 4; count of bases not matched to a gene: 4. Per the germline V gene, CDR1 is SGDLS and CDR2 is YYNGEE. CDR3 sequence: CASSPGLAEYNEQFF. As DNA, the CDR3 is TGTGCCAGCAGCCCGGGACTAGCGGAGTACAATGAGCAGTTCTTC.

This clone was recorded a few times. The chain combines TRBV5-8 with TRBJ1-4; 10 positions agree with TRBD1. V was pared by 4 bases and J by 0 bases, with 6 bases of the junction left unmatched. The germline V gene encodes CDR1 SGHTS and CDR2 YDEGEE. The CDR3 consists of 17 residues. The CDR3 DNA sequence: TGTGCCAGCAGCCTGGTTGGACAGGGGGCAACTAATGAAAAACTGTTTTTT. Its translation: CASSLVGQGATNEKLFF.

The chain joins TRBV5-1 to TRBJ2-7; no clear D. Trimming pared 4 bases from V and 1 base from J, leaving 9 bases between. The CDR3 has 13 amino acids. Germline V gene sequence: CDR1 SGHRS, CDR2 YFSETQ. As DNA, the CDR3 is TGCGCCAGCAGCCCCTCAGGTTCCTACGAGCAGTACTTC. It specifies CASSPSGSYEQYF.

The chain combines TRBV19 with TRBJ2-5; 8 positions match TRBD2. The CDR3 covers 13 residues. Germline V lookup: CDR1 LNHDA, CDR2 SQIVND (reference sequence). Trimming cost V 6 bases and J 3 bases; bases outside gene matches: 3. The CDR3: CASRVGGEETQYF. The CDR3 region has the DNA TGTGCCAGTAGAGTCGGGGGGGAAGAGACCCAGTACTTC.

This clone appeared a few times. The rearrangement links TRBV30 to TRBJ1-1, with D maybe TRBD1 (6 bases). This CDR3 spans 12 amino acids. Germline V CDR1 and CDR2: GTSNPN, SVGIG (reference sequence). Trimming took 5 bases from V and 5 from J, leaving 12 bases between them. CDR3 DNA: TGTGCCTGGGGAACAGGGCGTACTGAAGCTTTCTTT. This gives the protein CAWGTGRTEAFF.

To note about this clone: At one end the junction does not follow the germline gene, possibly because of a read error. The chain joins TRBV29-1 to TRBJ1-1, with D possibly being TRBD1 (6 bases). The CDR3 has 12 amino acids. Germline V gene lookup returns CDR1 SQVTM and CDR2 ANQGSEA. Here the CDR3 reads CSVGGQNAEAFF. The DNA for the CDR3 is TGCAGCGTTGGCGGACAGAACGCTGAAGCTTTCTTT.

This clone turned up a few times. This sequence joins TRBV9 and TRBJ1-3; D remains ambiguous. This CDR3 is built from 15 residues. V was cut by 0 bases and J by 0 bases, with 7 bases left in between. The V gene's germline CDR1 is SGDLS and CDR2 YYNGEE. The CDR3 coding sequence is TGTGCCAGCAGCGTAGATGTGAGCTCTGGAAACACCATATATTTT. Protein: CASSVDVSSGNTIYF.

The rearrangement links TRBV28 to TRBJ2-3; D call uncertain. V was trimmed by 3 bases and J by 3 bases, leaving 10 bases between them. CDR1 is MDHEN, CDR2 SYDVKM, per germline. This CDR3 comprises 14 residues. The CDR3 region is CASSFGWGTDTQYF. DNA of the CDR3: TGTGCCAGCAGTTTCGGCTGGGGAACAGATACGCAGTATTTT.

This clone was detected once. The CDR3 sequence: CASRAQVASSTDTQYF. The CDR3 DNA sequence: TGCGCCAGCAGGGCCCAGGTAGCGTCCAGCACAGATACGCAGTATTTT. The chain employs TRBV5-1 and TRBJ2-3; tentatively, D is TRBD2 (5 bases). Between the trimmed V and J ends, which lost 5 bases and 0 bases, there was a span of 16 bases. This CDR3 region has 16 residues. Germline V lookup: CDR1 SGHRS, CDR2 YFSETQ.

The chain uses TRBV27 and TRBJ1-2; D remains ambiguous. The CDR3 is 13 amino acids. Germline CDR1 MNHEY, CDR2 SMNVEV (reference sequence). Trimming cost V 3 bases and J 7 bases, with 12 bases left between them. The CDR3 loop is CASSLRVDLGYTF. CDR3 nucleotides: TGTGCCAGCAGTTTGCGCGTGGACCTTGGCTACACCTTC.

The chain couples TRBV7-9 to TRBJ2-5; 7 nucleotides agree with TRBD1. The J call may be faulty, since TRBJ2-7 better matches the DNA end. CDR1 and CDR2 from the germline V gene are SEHNR and FQNEAQ (reference sequence). The CDR3 length is 14 residues. The CDR3 here is CASSSLDRDGEQYF. CDR3 nucleotide sequence: TGTGCCAGCAGCTCCTTAGACAGGGACGGCGAGCAGTACTTC.

This clone was observed once. The V gene is TRBV7-2, the J gene TRBJ1-3; D remains unclear. This CDR3 has 13 amino acids. V was pared by 2 bases and J by 3 bases, with 5 bases between. CDR1 SGHTA and CDR2 FQGNSA come from the germline V gene. CDR3 region: CASSLSLGNTIYF. CDR3 sequence (DNA): TGTGCCAGCAGCTTATCACTTGGAAACACCATATATTTT.

The rearrangement joins TRBV7-9 to TRBJ2-5; no reliable D call. CDR3 length equals 13 residues. Trimming shortened V by 3 bases and J by 5 bases, and 10 bases separated the two germline ends. CDR1 is SEHNR, CDR2 FQNEAQ, per germline (reference sequence). CDR3 sequence: CASSFPSVETQYF. CDR3 nucleotides: TGTGCCAGCAGCTTCCCCTCGGTGGAGACCCAGTACTTC.

CDR3 DNA: TGCGCCAGCAGCCCGGGACTAGCGGGAGAGACCCAGTACTTC. Amino acid sequence: CASSPGLAGETQYF. The V and J genes are TRBV4-1 and TRBJ2-5, with 12 bases that match TRBD2. The length of the CDR3 is 14 residues. Looked up from germline, CDR1 is MGHRA and CDR2 is YSYEKL. J was trimmed by 4 bases and V by 4 bases; bases with no gene match: 1.

J is TRBJ1-5 and V is TRBV6-5, with a weak D call TRBD1 (6 bases). In germline, CDR1 is MNHEY, CDR2 SVGAGI. This CDR3 comprises 13 residues. V lost 6 bases and J 4 bases, leaving 10 bases between the germline ends. In DNA form, the CDR3 reads TGTGCCAGCAGCCGGACAGATAATCAGCCCCAGCATTTT. Protein sequence: CASSRTDNQPQHF.